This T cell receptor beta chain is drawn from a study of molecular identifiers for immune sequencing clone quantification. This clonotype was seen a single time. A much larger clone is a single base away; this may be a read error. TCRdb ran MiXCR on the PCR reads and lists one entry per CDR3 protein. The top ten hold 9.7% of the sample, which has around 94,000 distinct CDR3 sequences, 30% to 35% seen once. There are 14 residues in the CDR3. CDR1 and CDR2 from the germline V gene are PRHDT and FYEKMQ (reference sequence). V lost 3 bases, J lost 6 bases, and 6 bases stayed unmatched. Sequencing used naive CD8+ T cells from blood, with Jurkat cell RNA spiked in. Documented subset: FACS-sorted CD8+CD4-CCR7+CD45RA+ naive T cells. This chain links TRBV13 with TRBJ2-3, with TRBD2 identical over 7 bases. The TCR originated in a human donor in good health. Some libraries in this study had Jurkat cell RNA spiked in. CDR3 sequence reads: CASSLGGRGDTQYF. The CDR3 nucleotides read TGTGCCAGCAGCTTGGGAGGGAGAGGGGATACGCAGTATTTT.